A selection of T cell receptor beta chains follows, all from one sample in a study of T cell changes during pregnancy in multiple sclerosis. Sequencing used immunoSEQ multiplex PCR; TCRdb keeps in-frame clones, though not all of them. The sample lists more than 85,000 clones; about 94% were seen once. The sample in question was peripheral blood, obtained before pregnancy. These receptors came from a female donor with multiple sclerosis, enrolled in a pregnancy study. CDR3s include the opening cysteine and the closing phenylalanine or tryptophan. The order of the fields is J gene, D gene, clone size, V gene, CDR3 length, CDR3 protein, CDR3 DNA. The D gene is left open where the match is weak. Clone size is given for some rows only: seen once, a few or many times, or a class if the clone is expanded.

J gene: TRBJ1-2
D gene: TRBD1
clone size: -
V gene: TRBV19
CDR3 length: 15
CDR3 protein: CASSIPMTGFYGYTF
CDR3 DNA: TGTGCCAGTAGTATACCCATGACAGGGTTCTATGGCTACACCTTC

J gene: TRBJ2-5
D gene: -
clone size: -
V gene: TRBV7-9
CDR3 length: 14
CDR3 protein: CASSSPGNQETQYF
CDR3 DNA: TGTGCCAGCAGCTCCCCAGGGAACCAAGAGACCCAGTACTTC

J gene: TRBJ2-7
D gene: -
clone size: -
V gene: TRBV2
CDR3 length: 14
CDR3 protein: CASSTGTYSYEQYF
CDR3 DNA: TGTGCCAGCAGTACGGGGACTTACTCCTACGAGCAGTACTTC

J gene: TRBJ1-1
D gene: TRBD1
clone size: -
V gene: TRBV27
CDR3 length: 13
CDR3 protein: CASSSDRGGRAFF
CDR3 DNA: TGTGCCAGCAGTTCGGACAGGGGAGGACGGGCTTTCTTT

J gene: TRBJ2-7
D gene: -
clone size: -
V gene: TRBV12-5
CDR3 length: 19
CDR3 protein: CASGLVLGGNLVSSYEQYF
CDR3 DNA: TGTGCTAGTGGTTTGGTACTAGGCGGGAATCTAGTTAGCTCCTACGAGCAGTACTTC

J gene: TRBJ1-1
D gene: -
clone size: few
V gene: TRBV7-9
CDR3 length: 13
CDR3 protein: CAGARQENTEAFF
CDR3 DNA: TGTGCCGGAGCTCGACAGGAGAACACTGAAGCTTTCTTT

J gene: TRBJ1-1
D gene: TRBD1
clone size: once
V gene: TRBV28
CDR3 length: 13
CDR3 protein: CASKGQDYTEAFF
CDR3 DNA: TGTGCCAGCAAGGGACAGGACTACACTGAAGCTTTCTTT

J gene: TRBJ1-2
D gene: TRBD1
clone size: -
V gene: TRBV4-1
CDR3 length: 16
CDR3 protein: CASSQERTGGSYGYTF
CDR3 DNA: TGCGCCAGCAGCCAAGAGAGAACAGGGGGCAGCTATGGCTACACCTTC

J gene: TRBJ1-2
D gene: -
clone size: -
V gene: TRBV5-1
CDR3 length: 13
CDR3 protein: CASSLDSNYGYTF
CDR3 DNA: TGCGCCAGCAGCTTAGACAGTAACTATGGCTACACCTTC

J gene: TRBJ2-6
D gene: TRBD1
clone size: -
V gene: TRBV28
CDR3 length: 20
CDR3 protein: CASSPIPSGTGSAGANVLTF
CDR3 DNA: TGTGCCAGCAGTCCGATTCCCTCCGGGACAGGGTCCGCTGGGGCCAACGTCCTGACTTTC

J gene: TRBJ2-5
D gene: -
clone size: -
V gene: TRBV30
CDR3 length: 12
CDR3 protein: CAWSVARETQYF
CDR3 DNA: TGTGCCTGGAGTGTGGCTAGAGAGACCCAGTACTTC

J gene: TRBJ2-2
D gene: -
clone size: -
V gene: TRBV27
CDR3 length: 14
CDR3 protein: CASSPSGVTGELFF
CDR3 DNA: TGTGCCAGCAGTCCCTCGGGAGTCACCGGGGAGCTGTTTTTT

J gene: TRBJ2-7
D gene: -
clone size: -
V gene: TRBV6-6
CDR3 length: 12
CDR3 protein: CASSRTPTEQYF
CDR3 DNA: TGTGCCAGCAGTCGGACACCTACCGAGCAGTACTTC

J gene: TRBJ2-7
D gene: TRBD1
clone size: -
V gene: TRBV27
CDR3 length: 15
CDR3 protein: CASSRTGLSSYEQYF
CDR3 DNA: TGTGCCAGCAGTCGGACAGGGTTGAGCTCCTACGAGCAGTACTTC

J gene: TRBJ2-3
D gene: -
clone size: -
V gene: TRBV27
CDR3 length: 17
CDR3 protein: CASSNSPLGGSTDTQYF
CDR3 DNA: TGTGCCAGCAGTAACAGCCCACTAGGTGGCAGCACAGATACGCAGTATTTT

J gene: TRBJ2-7
D gene: TRBD2
clone size: once
V gene: TRBV2
CDR3 length: 16
CDR3 protein: CASSEGGLAGTYEQYF
CDR3 DNA: TGTGCCAGCAGTGAAGGGGGACTAGCGGGAACCTACGAGCAGTACTTC

J gene: TRBJ1-2
D gene: TRBD1
clone size: -
V gene: TRBV4-1
CDR3 length: 16
CDR3 protein: CASSLRTGVSNYGYTF
CDR3 DNA: TGCGCCAGCAGCCTTAGGACAGGGGTTTCCAACTATGGCTACACCTTC

J gene: TRBJ2-1
D gene: TRBD2
clone size: -
V gene: TRBV5-1
CDR3 length: 15
CDR3 protein: CASSPAGGPSHEQFF
CDR3 DNA: TGCGCCAGCAGCCCTGCGGGAGGGCCATCTCATGAGCAGTTCTTC

J gene: TRBJ1-4
D gene: -
clone size: -
V gene: TRBV19
CDR3 length: 15
CDR3 protein: CASIPMGRPNEKLFF
CDR3 DNA: TGTGCCAGTATCCCCATGGGCAGGCCTAATGAAAAACTGTTTTTT

J gene: TRBJ2-7
D gene: -
clone size: -
V gene: TRBV5-1
CDR3 length: 14
CDR3 protein: CASSLYRRHDEQYF
CDR3 DNA: TGCGCCAGCAGCTTGTATCGGAGGCACGACGAGCAGTACTTC

J gene: TRBJ2-7
D gene: TRBD1
clone size: -
V gene: TRBV28
CDR3 length: 18
CDR3 protein: CASSLYPYRGTGNYEQYF
CDR3 DNA: TGTGCCAGCAGTTTATATCCTTATAGGGGGACAGGGAACTACGAGCAGTACTTC

J gene: TRBJ1-5
D gene: TRBD1
clone size: -
V gene: TRBV19
CDR3 length: 17
CDR3 protein: CASSPPTGFSSNQPQHF
CDR3 DNA: TGTGCCAGTAGTCCCCCGACAGGGTTTAGTAGCAATCAGCCCCAGCATTTT

J gene: TRBJ2-7
D gene: -
clone size: -
V gene: TRBV28
CDR3 length: 15
CDR3 protein: CASSARGLAAYEQYF
CDR3 DNA: TGTGCCAGCAGCGCCAGGGGTCTAGCCGCCTACGAGCAGTACTTC

J gene: TRBJ2-7
D gene: TRBD2
clone size: -
V gene: TRBV27
CDR3 length: 18
CDR3 protein: CASSSLPPGLAGVYEQYF
CDR3 DNA: TGTGCCAGCAGTTCGCTCCCCCCGGGACTAGCGGGAGTCTACGAGCAGTACTTC

J gene: TRBJ2-7
D gene: TRBD1
clone size: once
V gene: TRBV27
CDR3 length: 15
CDR3 protein: CASRLGTGGFYEQYF
CDR3 DNA: TGTGCCAGCAGGCTAGGGACAGGGGGCTTCTACGAGCAGTACTTC

J gene: TRBJ1-1
D gene: -
clone size: -
V gene: TRBV7-8
CDR3 length: 13
CDR3 protein: CASSFLRNTEAFF
CDR3 DNA: TGTGCCAGCAGCTTTCTCAGGAACACTGAAGCTTTCTTT

J gene: TRBJ2-1
D gene: -
clone size: -
V gene: TRBV19
CDR3 length: 12
CDR3 protein: CASSIDLNEQFF
CDR3 DNA: TGTGCCAGTAGTATCGACTTGAATGAGCAGTTCTTC